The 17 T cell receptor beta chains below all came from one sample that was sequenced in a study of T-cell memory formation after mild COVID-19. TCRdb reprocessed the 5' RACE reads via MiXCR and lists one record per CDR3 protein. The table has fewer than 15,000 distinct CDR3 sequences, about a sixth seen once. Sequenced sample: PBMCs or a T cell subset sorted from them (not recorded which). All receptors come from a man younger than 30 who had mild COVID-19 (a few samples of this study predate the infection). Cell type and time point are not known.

CDR3 loop: CASSDGSGGALSYNEQFF. CDR3 in DNA: TGTGCCAGCAGTGACGGTAGCGGGGGGGCTTTATCCTACAATGAGCAGTTCTTC. V and J are TRBV2 and TRBJ2-1; 11 nucleotides match TRBD2. This CDR3 comprises 18 residues. From germline, CDR1 is SNHLY and CDR2 FYNNEI. V dropped 3 bases and J dropped 1; count of bases not matched to a gene: 8.

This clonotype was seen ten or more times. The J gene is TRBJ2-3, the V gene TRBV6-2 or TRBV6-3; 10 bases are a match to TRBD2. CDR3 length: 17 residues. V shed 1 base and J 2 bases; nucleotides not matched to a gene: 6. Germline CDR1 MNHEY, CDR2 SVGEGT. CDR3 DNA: TGTGCCAGCAGTTACTGGCCTAGCGGGGGCGACACAGATACGCAGTATTTT. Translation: CASSYWPSGGDTDTQYF.

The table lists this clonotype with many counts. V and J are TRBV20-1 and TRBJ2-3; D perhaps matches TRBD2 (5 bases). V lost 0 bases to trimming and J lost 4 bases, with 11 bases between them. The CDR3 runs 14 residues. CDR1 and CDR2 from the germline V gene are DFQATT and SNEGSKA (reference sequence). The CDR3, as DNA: TGCAGTGCTAGAGATGTGGAAGCGGCAGATACGCAGTATTTT. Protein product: CSARDVEAADTQYF.

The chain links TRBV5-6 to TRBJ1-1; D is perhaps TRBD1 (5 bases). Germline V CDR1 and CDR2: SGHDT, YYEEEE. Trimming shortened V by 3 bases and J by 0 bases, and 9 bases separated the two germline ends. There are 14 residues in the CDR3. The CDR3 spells CASSWLGVNTEAFF. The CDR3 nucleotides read TGTGCCAGCAGCTGGTTAGGGGTGAACACTGAAGCTTTCTTT.

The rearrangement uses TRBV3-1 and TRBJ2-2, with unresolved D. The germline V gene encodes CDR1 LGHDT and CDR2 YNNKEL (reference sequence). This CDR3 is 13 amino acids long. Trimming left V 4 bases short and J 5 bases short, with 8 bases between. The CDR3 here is CASSPTGTGELFF. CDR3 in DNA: TGTGCCAGCAGCCCAACCGGGACCGGGGAGCTGTTTTTT.

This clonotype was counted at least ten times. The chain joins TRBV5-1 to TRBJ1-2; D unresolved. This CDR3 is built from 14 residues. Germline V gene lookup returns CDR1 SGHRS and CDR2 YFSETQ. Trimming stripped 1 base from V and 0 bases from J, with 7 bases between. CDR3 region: CASSLRAPNYGYTF. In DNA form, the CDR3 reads TGCGCCAGCAGCTTGAGGGCCCCTAACTATGGCTACACCTTC. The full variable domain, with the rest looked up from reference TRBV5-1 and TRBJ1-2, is KAGVTQTPRYLIKTRGQQVTLSCSPISGHRSVSWYQQTPGQGLQFLFEYFSETQRNKGNFPGRFSGRQFSNSRSEMNVSTLELGDSALYLCASSLRAPNYGYTFGSGTRLTVV.

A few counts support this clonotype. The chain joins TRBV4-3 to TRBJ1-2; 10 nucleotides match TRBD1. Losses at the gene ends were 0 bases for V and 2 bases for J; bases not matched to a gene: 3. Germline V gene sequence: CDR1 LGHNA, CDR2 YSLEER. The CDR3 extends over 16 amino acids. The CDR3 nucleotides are TGCGCCAGCAGCCAAGATGGGACAGGGGTAAACTATGGCTACACCTTC. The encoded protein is CASSQDGTGVNYGYTF.

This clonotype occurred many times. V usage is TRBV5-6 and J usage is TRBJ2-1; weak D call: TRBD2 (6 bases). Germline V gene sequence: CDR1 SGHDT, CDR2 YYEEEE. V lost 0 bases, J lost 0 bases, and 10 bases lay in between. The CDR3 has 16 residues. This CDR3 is CASSLGAGSSYNEQFF. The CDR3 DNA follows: TGTGCCAGCAGCTTGGGTGCGGGAAGCTCCTACAATGAGCAGTTCTTC.

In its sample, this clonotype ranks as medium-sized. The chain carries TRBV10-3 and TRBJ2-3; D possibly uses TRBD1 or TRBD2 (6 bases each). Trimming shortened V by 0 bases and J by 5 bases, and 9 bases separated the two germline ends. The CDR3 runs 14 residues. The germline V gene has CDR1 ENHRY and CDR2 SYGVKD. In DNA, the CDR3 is TGTGCCATCAGTGAGTCAGGGGGGATAGATACGCAGTATTTT. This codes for CAISESGGIDTQYF.

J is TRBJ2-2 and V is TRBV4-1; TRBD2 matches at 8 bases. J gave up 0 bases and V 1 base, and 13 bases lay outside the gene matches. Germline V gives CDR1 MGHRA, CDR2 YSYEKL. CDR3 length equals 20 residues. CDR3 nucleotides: TGCGCCAGCAGCCAAGCCCCGACTAGCGTCTATACTTCGAACACCGGGGAGCTGTTTTTT. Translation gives CASSQAPTSVYTSNTGELFF.

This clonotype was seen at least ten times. The DNA for the CDR3 is TGTGCCAGCAGTATGGGTGCGGTAGCCAAAAACATTCAGTACTTC. It is translated as CASSMGAVAKNIQYF. The rearrangement links TRBV3-1 to TRBJ2-4; no clear D. Germline V gene data show CDR1 as LGHDT and CDR2 as YNNKEL (reference sequence). This CDR3 contains 15 residues. The V end was cut by 6 bases, the J end by 0 bases, with 12 bases between.

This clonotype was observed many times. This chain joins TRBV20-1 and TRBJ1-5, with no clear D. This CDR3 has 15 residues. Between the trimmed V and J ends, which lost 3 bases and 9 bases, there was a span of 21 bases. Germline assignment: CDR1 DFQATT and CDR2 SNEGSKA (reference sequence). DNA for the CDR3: TGCAGTGCTAGGGAAAAGGGAAATTGGCCGTGGCCCCAGCATTTT. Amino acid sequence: CSAREKGNWPWPQHF.

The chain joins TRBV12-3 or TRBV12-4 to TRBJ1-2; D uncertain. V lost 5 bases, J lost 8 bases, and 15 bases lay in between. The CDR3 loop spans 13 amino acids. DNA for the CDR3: TGTGCCAGCAGTACCCCCGGGCGCTGGGGCTACACCTTC. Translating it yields CASSTPGRWGYTF.

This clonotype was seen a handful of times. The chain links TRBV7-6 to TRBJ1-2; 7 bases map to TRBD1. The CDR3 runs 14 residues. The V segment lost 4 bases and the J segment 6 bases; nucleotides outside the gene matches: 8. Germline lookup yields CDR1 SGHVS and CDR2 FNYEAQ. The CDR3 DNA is TGTGCCAGCAGCTACGCCCCAGGGGGAGATGGCTACACCTTC. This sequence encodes CASSYAPGGDGYTF.

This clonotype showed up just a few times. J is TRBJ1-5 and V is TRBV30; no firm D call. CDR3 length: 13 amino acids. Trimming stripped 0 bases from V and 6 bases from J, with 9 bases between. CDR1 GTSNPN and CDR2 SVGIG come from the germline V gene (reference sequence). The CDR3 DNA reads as TGTGCCTGGAGTGTATCGGGAGGTCAGCCCCAGCATTTT. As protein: CAWSVSGGQPQHF.

CDR3 sequence (DNA): TGTGCCATCAGTGAGTCGTTCAGGGGGCCCAATTCACCCCTCCACTTT. Translation: CAISESFRGPNSPLHF. The chain joins TRBV10-3 to TRBJ1-6; 8 nucleotides agree with TRBD1. Germline V gene data show CDR1 as ENHRY and CDR2 as SYGVKD. Unmatched junction bases numbered 5, after V lost 0 bases and J lost 7 bases. The CDR3 length is 16 residues.

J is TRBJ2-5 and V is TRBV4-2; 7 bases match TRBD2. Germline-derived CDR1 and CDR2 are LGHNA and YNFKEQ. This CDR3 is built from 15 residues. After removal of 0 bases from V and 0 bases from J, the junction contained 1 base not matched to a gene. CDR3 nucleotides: TGTGCCAGCAGCCAAGAGCGGGGGAACCAAGAGACCCAGTACTTC. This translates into CASSQERGNQETQYF.